The rows below give T cell receptor beta chains drawn from one sample of a study of T cells in Graves' hyperthyroidism and ophthalmopathy. MiXCR was run by TCRdb on the multiplex PCR reads, yielding one entry per CDR3 protein. The sample lists more than 500,000 distinct CDR3 sequences; 15% to 20% were seen once. The material sequenced was blood. The receptors come from a woman between 25 and 40 years old with Graves' ophthalmopathy. The CDR3 runs from the conserved cysteine through the conserved F or W. The D gene is left open where the match is weak. Part of the rows lack a size; the others show once, few, many or a class for expanded clones.

NA,TRBV7-8,TRBJ2-3,many,TGTGCCAGCAGCCCTACTAGGACGGAACGAGGGGATACGCAGTATTTT,CASSPTRTERGDTQYF
NA,TRBV30,TRBJ1-6,few,TGTGCCTGGAGTGTACAGACCAATAATTCACCCCTCCACTTT,CAWSVQTNNSPLHF
TRBD2,TRBV12-3/TRBV12-4,TRBJ2-5,many,TGTGCCAGCAGCCCAGGAGCGGGGCGGGGAGAGACCCAGTACTTC,CASSPGAGRGETQYF
NA,TRBV28,TRBJ2-7,NA,TGTGCCAGCAGTATACCGGGACTTACGAGCTCCTACGAGCAGTACTTC,CASSIPGLTSSYEQYF
NA,TRBV28,TRBJ1-5,many,TGTGCCAGCAGCAGGGTGAGCAATCAGCCCCAGCATTTT,CASSRVSNQPQHF
NA,TRBV20-1,TRBJ2-1,NA,TGCAGTGCTACGGTTTATACCAGCAAATCCAATGAGCAGTTCTTC,CSATVYTSKSNEQFF
NA,TRBV27,TRBJ1-6,NA,TGTGCCAGCAGTTACGCCGGCAATTCACCCCTCCACTTT,CASSYAGNSPLHF
NA,TRBV7-2,TRBJ2-7,many,TGTGCCAGCAGCTTGGTCGCCGGCGACTACGAGCAGTACTTC,CASSLVAGDYEQYF
NA,TRBV6-1,TRBJ2-2,few,TGTGCCAGCAGTCTAACCTGGGACCGTAACACCGGGGAGCTGTTTTTT,CASSLTWDRNTGELFF
NA,TRBV27,TRBJ2-1,NA,TGTGCCAGCAGTTTCCAGGGTAGGGGCGATGAGCAGTTCTTC,CASSFQGRGDEQFF
NA,TRBV20-1,TRBJ2-6,many,TGCAGTGCTAACGGGGGCGGTGGGGCCAACGTCCTGACTTTC,CSANGGGGANVLTF
TRBD2,TRBV20-1,TRBJ2-7,many,TGCAGTGCTATGGAGACTAGCGGCTACGAGCAGTACTTC,CSAMETSGYEQYF
TRBD2,TRBV27,TRBJ2-3,many,TGTGCCAGCAGTTTGAGACTAGCGACCTTCACAGATACGCAGTATTTT,CASSLRLATFTDTQYF
NA,TRBV4-1,TRBJ2-7,many,TGCGCCAGCAGCCACGCAGTAGGGAACGAGCAGTACTTC,CASSHAVGNEQYF
NA,TRBV7-2,TRBJ1-5,few,TGTGCCAGCAGCCGAGAGGGGCTGGGTGATCAGCCCCAGCATTTT,CASSREGLGDQPQHF
TRBD2,TRBV12-3/TRBV12-4,TRBJ2-4,many,TGTGCCAGCGGATGGGCGGGACTAGCGGGACAAAACATTCAGTACTTC,CASGWAGLAGQNIQYF
TRBD1,TRBV6-1,TRBJ1-2,many,TGTGCCAGCAGCCAAACAGGGGGCTATGGCTACACCTTC,CASSQTGGYGYTF
NA,TRBV28,TRBJ2-1,many,TGTGCCAGCAGCCTGGGACATCTGGTTCGGAGCAATGAGCAGTTCTTC,CASSLGHLVRSNEQFF
TRBD2,TRBV6-2/TRBV6-3,TRBJ2-1,many,TGTGCCAGCAGTTACTCTAGCGGGATCTCCTACAATGAGCAGTTCTTC,CASSYSSGISYNEQFF
TRBD1,TRBV9,TRBJ1-3,NA,TGTGCCAGCAGCAGGACAGGGAACTCTGGAAACACCATATATTTT,CASSRTGNSGNTIYF
TRBD2,TRBV7-9,TRBJ2-7,many,TGTGCCAGCAGCCTCCATCTAGCGGGAGGCGGTGGGGAGCAGTACTTC,CASSLHLAGGGGEQYF
TRBD2,TRBV6-1,TRBJ2-7,NA,TGTGCCAGCAGGGGACCGACTAGCGGGTTCTCCTACGAGCAGTACTTC,CASRGPTSGFSYEQYF
NA,TRBV19,TRBJ1-4,few,TGTGCCAGTAGTCCACGGAATGAAAAACTGTTTTTT,CASSPRNEKLFF
TRBD2,TRBV7-2,TRBJ2-3,many,TGTGCCAGCAGCACGGGACTAGCGGGGATCACAGATACGCAGTATTTT,CASSTGLAGITDTQYF
NA,TRBV30,TRBJ1-4,many,TGTGCCTGGAGTGTACGTCGCGGAATGAATGAAAAACTGTTTTTT,CAWSVRRGMNEKLFF
NA,TRBV7-2,TRBJ1-6,NA,TGTGCCAGCAGCTCCATTTTCAATTCACCCCTCCACTTT,CASSSIFNSPLHF
NA,TRBV11-2,TRBJ1-1,many,TGTGCCAGCACTCAAGACGGAATGAACACTGAAGCTTTCTTT,CASTQDGMNTEAFF
NA,TRBV2,TRBJ1-5,many,TGTGCCAGCAGTGTCGGGAGGGCTAGCAATCAGCCCCAGCATTTT,CASSVGRASNQPQHF
TRBD2,TRBV9,TRBJ2-1,NA,TGTGCCAGCAGCTTGGCTAGCGGCCTATCCAATGAGCAGCTCTTC,CASSLASGLSNEQLF
TRBD1,TRBV7-3,TRBJ2-7,many,TGTGCCAGCAGCTTATCGGGACAGGTCGGCCACGAGCAGTACTTC,CASSLSGQVGHEQYF
TRBD1,TRBV4-1,TRBJ1-2,NA,TGCGCCAGCAGCCAAGCGGAGGGACAGGGTGATGGCTACACCTTC,CASSQAEGQGDGYTF
TRBD2,TRBV7-8,TRBJ2-1,NA,TGTGCCAGCAGCTTAATTGGAGCGGGAGCTAAGGAGCAGTTCTTC,CASSLIGAGAKEQFF
TRBD1,TRBV6-1,TRBJ2-1,few,TGTGCCAGCAGCATTTTGGGACAGAACATATACAATGAGCAGTTCTTC,CASSILGQNIYNEQFF